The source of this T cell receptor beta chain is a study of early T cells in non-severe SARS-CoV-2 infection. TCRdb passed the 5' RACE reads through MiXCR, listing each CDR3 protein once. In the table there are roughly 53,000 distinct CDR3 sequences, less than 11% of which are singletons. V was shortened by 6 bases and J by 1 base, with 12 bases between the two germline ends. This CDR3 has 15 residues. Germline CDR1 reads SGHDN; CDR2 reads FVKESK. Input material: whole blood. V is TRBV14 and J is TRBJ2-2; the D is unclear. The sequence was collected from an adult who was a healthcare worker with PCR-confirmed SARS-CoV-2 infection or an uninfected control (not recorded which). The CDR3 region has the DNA TGTGCCAGCAGGCACCGAGTGGAGAACACCGGGGAGCTGTTTTTT. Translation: CASRHRVENTGELFF.